Each of the 5 T cell receptor beta chains below was sequenced from the same sample in a study of T cell responses to AZD1222 COVID-19 vaccine. Profiled with immunoSEQ multiplex PCR; TCRdb holds only in-frame clones, not every one. The sample shows about 130,000 clones, more than 80% of them seen only once. The source was peripheral blood, collected 28 days after the second AZD1222 dose. Receptors were obtained from an adult who received the AZD1222 COVID-19 vaccine.

V and J are TRBV6-5 and TRBJ2-4; D not certain. V was clipped by 11 bases and J by 1 base, with 6 bases between them. Germline V gene sequence: CDR1 MNHEY, CDR2 SVGAGI. This CDR3 contains 11 residues. CDR3 nucleotides: TGTGCCGAGGAGGCCAAAAACATTCAGTACTTC. It specifies CAEEAKNIQYF.

This clone has just a few counts. The CDR3 sequence: CASSLATGGGSPLHF. CDR3 nucleotides: TGCGCCAGCAGCTTGGCCACAGGAGGAGGATCACCCCTCCACTTT. The gene calls are TRBV5-1 and TRBJ1-6; D is possibly TRBD1 (5 bases). This CDR3 region has 15 residues. Trimming took off 0 bases at V and 10 bases at J, with 14 bases between the two ends. In germline, CDR1 is SGHRS, CDR2 YFSETQ.

V gene TRBV9 combines with J gene TRBJ1-3; no clear D. This CDR3 region has 16 residues. The germline V and J ends were trimmed by 3 bases and 0 bases, with 13 bases remaining between them. CDR1 and CDR2 from the germline V gene are SGDLS and YYNGEE. The CDR3 loop is CASSAKRALSGNTIYF. The CDR3 DNA reads TGTGCCAGCAGCGCCAAAAGGGCCCTCTCTGGAAACACCATATATTTT.

The chain has TRBV19 and TRBJ2-1, with D perhaps matching TRBD1 (6 bases). V was cut by 3 bases and J by 4 bases, with 10 bases left in between. CDR3 size: 14 residues. Looked up from germline, CDR1 is LNHDA and CDR2 is SQIVND (reference sequence). CDR3 sequence: CASSIQGWYNEQFF. The CDR3 DNA reads TGTGCCAGTAGTATCCAGGGGTGGTACAATGAGCAGTTCTTC.

The CDR3 DNA follows: TGTGCCAGCAGCGGGGTGGAGAATGGTCAGCCCCAGCATTTT. This gives the protein CASSGVENGQPQHF. This chain links TRBV2 with TRBJ1-5; no reliable D call. Germline lookup yields CDR1 SNHLY and CDR2 FYNNEI. V was pared by 6 bases and J by 6 bases, with 15 bases between. The CDR3 totals 14 residues.